These 13 T cell receptor beta chains were all obtained from the same sample, sequenced in a study of blood T cells in healthy people across ages (dated by TCRdb to between 2014 and 2017). Library method: 5' RACE. Reads for this sample came from an Illumina HiSeq 2500. A second PCR of about 6 to 11 cycles was performed with a sample-barcoded 5' primer and a J-beta primer mix. TCRdb reprocessed the public reads (quality trimming at Q25 with fastp, clone calling with MiXCR) and kept in-frame beta chains. CDR3 protein duplicates are merged, each entry listing the most common genes and DNA. The sample data list roughly 500,000 distinct CDR3 sequences, and 27% of these were observed just once. In total, the top ten clones hold approximately 18% of the sample. Sequenced: blood. All receptors derive from a woman between 65 and 79 years old in good health.

This clonotype was observed a handful of times. The chain has TRBV5-1 and TRBJ2-1; 8 nucleotides match TRBD2. The J call is in doubt because the DNA end fits TRBJ2-5 better. Germline CDR1 is SGHRS and CDR2 is YFSETQ. This CDR3 has 15 residues. CDR3 coding DNA: TGCGCCAGCAGCTTGGAGATCGGGGGGGCAAAGACCCAGTACTTC. Translating gives CASSLEIGGAKTQYF.

The CDR3 protein is CSVIAGASPEQYF. DNA of the CDR3: TGCAGTGTCATAGCGGGGGCCTCTCCGGAGCAGTACTTC. The V gene is TRBV20-1, the J gene TRBJ2-7; 9 bases align to TRBD2. The germline gives CDR1 DFQATT, CDR2 SNEGSKA (reference sequence). The CDR3 is 13 residues long. J was trimmed by 7 bases and V by 7 bases; bases with no gene match: 11.

The chain recombines TRBV20-1 with TRBJ2-1; D gene ambiguous. The assigned J gene may be wrong: the sequence end matches TRBJ2-5 better. This CDR3 has 12 amino acids. Germline CDR1 reads DFQATT; CDR2 reads SNEGSKA (reference sequence). The CDR3 loop reads CSARKNQETQYF. The CDR3 DNA is TGCAGTGCTAGGAAGAACCAAGAGACCCAGTACTTC.

A few counts support this clonotype. The chain uses TRBV4-3 and TRBJ2-5, with 9 bases fitting TRBD1. Trimming removed 4 bases from V and 4 bases from J; junction bases left unmatched: 7. CDR1 is LGHNA and CDR2 is YSLEER in the germline V gene. The CDR3 spans 15 residues. In nucleotides, the CDR3 is TGCGCCAGCAGCCCAAGGACAGGGGTGAGAGAGACCCAGTACTTC. Translation gives CASSPRTGVRETQYF.

The V gene is TRBV18, the J gene TRBJ1-5, with D perhaps TRBD1 (5 bases). V lost 3 bases to trimming and J lost 6 bases, with 15 bases between them. The CDR3 contains 15 residues. Germline values: CDR1 KGHSH, CDR2 LQKENI. The CDR3 loop reads CASSPSQGEGQPQHF. The CDR3 nucleotides are TGTGCCAGCTCACCGTCTCAGGGAGAAGGTCAGCCCCAGCATTTT.

CDR3 amino acids: CASSEWQGGGTQYF. The CDR3 region has the DNA TGTGCCAGCAGTGAGTGGCAGGGTGGAGGGACCCAGTACTTC. This chain connects TRBV2 to TRBJ2-5; possibly TRBD1 or TRBD2 for D (5 bases each). Deletions cut 3 bases from V and 7 bases from J, with 15 bases between. This CDR3 has 14 residues. Germline V gene data show CDR1 as SNHLY and CDR2 as FYNNEI.

The table lists this clonotype with a few counts. The V gene is TRBV12-3 or TRBV12-4, the J gene TRBJ2-7; no reliable D call. Between the trimmed V and J ends, which lost 6 bases and 4 bases, there was a span of 16 bases. This CDR3 contains 14 residues. CDR3 bases: TGTGCCAGCAGCCCTCACACGTCTAGTTACGAGCAGTACTTC. As protein: CASSPHTSSYEQYF.

The rearrangement joins TRBV12-5 to TRBJ2-2; unclear D gene. V dropped 0 bases and J dropped 1 base, with 12 bases sitting between them. The CDR3 runs 17 residues. CDR1 is LGHNT, CDR2 FRNRAP, per germline. CDR3 region: CASGLVTKGVNTGELFF. DNA of the CDR3: TGTGCTAGTGGTTTGGTAACAAAGGGCGTGAACACCGGGGAGCTGTTTTTT.

Turning to this clonotype: Sequence at one end of the junction differs from germline and may be a read error. This chain links TRBV20-1 with TRBJ2-1; D is unclear. This CDR3 has 14 residues. CDR1 and CDR2 from the germline V gene are DFQATT and SNEGSKA (reference sequence). This CDR3 is CSANKGSSYNQQFF. CDR3 DNA: TGCAGTGCTAACAAGGGTAGCTCCTACAATCAGCAGTTCTTC.

This clonotype was found a few times. The CDR3 spells CASARLAAPDTQYF. The CDR3 DNA follows: TGTGCCAGCGCCCGACTAGCGGCACCGGATACGCAGTATTTT. The rearrangement links TRBV5-5 to TRBJ2-3, with 9 bases identical to TRBD2. This CDR3 is built from 14 residues. Germline V gene lookup returns CDR1 SGHKS and CDR2 YYEKEE (reference sequence). The V and J ends lost 7 bases and 6 bases, in that order; junction bases with no gene match: 9.

This clonotype appeared many times. The chain is built from TRBV7-2 and TRBJ1-2, with D tentatively TRBD1 (6 bases). V was shortened by 3 bases and J by 8 bases, with 13 bases between the two germline ends. CDR3 length: 13 residues. CDR1 and CDR2 from the germline V gene are SGHTA and FQGNSA. The CDR3 is CASSFLGGWGYTF. CDR3 bases: TGTGCCAGCAGCTTTTTAGGGGGATGGGGCTACACCTTC.

This clonotype has a handful of counts. The chain has TRBV25-1 and TRBJ1-2, with D tentatively TRBD1 (6 bases). V gave up 3 bases and J gave up 7 bases, with 15 bases separating them. The CDR3 spans 14 residues. CDR1 is MGHDK and CDR2 is SYGVNS in the germline V gene. The CDR3 sequence: CASSDNDRTGGYTF. Written as DNA, the CDR3 is TGTGCCAGCAGTGACAATGACAGGACGGGTGGCTACACCTTC.

The chain employs TRBV11-2 and TRBJ1-4, with TRBD1 identical over 11 bases. The V segment lost 5 bases and the J segment 7 bases; nucleotides outside the gene matches: 9. This CDR3 contains 16 residues. Germline loops: CDR1 SGHAT, CDR2 FQNNGV. The CDR3 nucleotides are TGTGCCAGCAGCGCAGGCAAGGGACAGGGGGGTGAAAAACTGTTTTTT. Encoded protein: CASSAGKGQGGEKLFF.